A single sample gave rise to the 2 T cell receptor beta chains below, sequenced in a study of radiation and T cells in renal cell carcinoma (TCRdb year 2020). The sample's time point label, decoded: baseline pretreatment blood. The treatment or condition label corresponds to: 15 Gy SBRT to primary tumor, nephrectomy 4 weeks later. The library was built by means of the immunoSEQ multiplex PCR assay. Drawn from immuneACCESS, this table holds only the in-frame rearrangements with V and J called that TCRdb kept. Clones are partly lost; checked studies trace under half to an unresolved V gene and leave the rest unexplained. Counted in this sample were approximately 140,000 clones; approximately 90% of them appeared once. About 4% of the sample is held by the ten biggest clonotypes. Specimen: blood, collected from a patient whose treatment included radiotherapy and nephrectomy. All receptors derive from a woman in her 70s with renal cell carcinoma.

The table lists this clone with a few counts. This chain connects TRBV5-1 to TRBJ1-4; D possibly corresponds to TRBD1 (5 bases). The CDR3 consists of 13 residues. V dropped 1 base and J dropped 6 bases, with 7 bases sitting between them. Germline V gene data show CDR1 as SGHRS and CDR2 as YFSETQ. The CDR3 bases are TGCGCCAGCAGCTTGTCGGGGGATGAAAAACTGTTTTTT. It specifies CASSLSGDEKLFF.

V is TRBV27 and J is TRBJ2-2; TRBD1 might be the D (5 bases). CDR1 and CDR2 (germline): MNHEY, SMNVEV (reference sequence). This CDR3 is built from 15 residues. V lost 5 bases and J lost 2, with 12 bases in between. CDR3: CASSLDTLNTGELFF. The CDR3 DNA follows: TGTGCCAGCAGTCTGGACACCTTAAACACCGGGGAGCTGTTTTTT.